A single sample is the source of the 21 T cell receptor beta chains below, sequenced in a study of blood T cell repertoires in COVID-19 (dated by TCRdb to 2020 to 2022). Receptor amplification or capture employed the immunoSEQ multiplex PCR assay. TCRdb provides this immuneACCESS table in a form limited to in-frame rearrangements. Some clones are lacking; in checked studies, under half of them reflect an unresolved V gene, and why the rest are absent is not known. The sample profile shows some 220,000 clones; 86% of them were found once. Jointly, the top ten make up 3% to 4.5% of the sample. The specimen was PBMCs or T cells enriched from blood (not recorded which). All receptors come from a woman between 40 and 55 years old with acute COVID-19.

J is TRBJ2-7 and V is TRBV18, with TRBD1 matching 10 bases. Germline CDR1 KGHSH, CDR2 LQKENI. The J segment lost 5 bases and the V segment lost 3 bases, leaving 10 bases of the junction unmatched. The CDR3 loop spans 16 amino acids. Here the CDR3 DNA reads TGTGCCAGCTCACCGACCGAGACAGGGGGCATGGACGAGCAGTACGTC. Its translation: CASSPTETGGMDEQYV.

The gene calls are TRBV5-1 and TRBJ2-1; TRBD2 matches at 12 bases. The ends lost 0 bases at V and 3 bases at J; junction bases unmatched: 10. The CDR3 consists of 19 residues. Germline-derived CDR1 and CDR2 are SGHRS and YFSETQ. For the CDR3, the DNA is TGCGCCAGCAGCTTGGCGCTAGCGGGGGGGCCTGCGTTCTACAATGAGCAGTTCTTC. Translation: CASSLALAGGPAFYNEQFF.

The chain employs TRBV27 and TRBJ1-1, with a weak D call TRBD1 (5 bases). The CDR3 covers 15 residues. V gave up 3 bases and J gave up 2 bases, with 13 bases separating them. Looked up from germline, CDR1 is MNHEY and CDR2 is SMNVEV (reference sequence). CDR3 residues: CASSLVWGANTEAFF. In DNA form, the CDR3 reads TGTGCCAGCAGTTTGGTCTGGGGCGCAAACACTGAAGCTTTCTTT.

CDR3 bases: TGTGCCAGCAGTTACCGGGACACAAATCAGCCCCAGCATTTT. This codes for CASSYRDTNQPQHF. J is TRBJ1-5 and V is TRBV27; possibly TRBD1 for D (6 bases). Germline V gives CDR1 MNHEY, CDR2 SMNVEV (reference sequence). CDR3 length: 14 residues. Trimming pared 4 bases from V and 4 bases from J, leaving 11 bases between.

The V gene is TRBV6-1, the J gene TRBJ1-5; D gene unclear. There are 16 residues in the CDR3. The germline CDR1 and CDR2 sequences are MNHNS and SASEGT. With 0 bases removed from V and 7 bases from J, the gap between germline ends came to 16 bases. The DNA of the CDR3 is TGTGCCAGCAGTGAAGCTCGCCAGATTCACTACCAGCCCCAGCATTTT. Translating gives CASSEARQIHYQPQHF.

This chain connects TRBV2 to TRBJ1-1, with TRBD1 as a possible D gene (6 bases). The CDR3 spans 13 residues. V lost 5 bases and J 2 bases, leaving 9 bases between the germline ends. CDR1 and CDR2 from the germline V gene are SNHLY and FYNNEI. CDR3 protein: CASSSQGNTEAFF. The CDR3 DNA follows: TGTGCCAGCAGTTCACAGGGCAACACTGAAGCTTTCTTT.

This chain connects TRBV19 to TRBJ2-1, with 9 bases lining up with TRBD1. Germline-derived CDR1 and CDR2 are LNHDA and SQIVND (reference sequence). Trimming took 6 bases from V and 4 from J; bases not matched to a gene: 4. The CDR3 has 14 residues. The DNA of the CDR3 is TGTGCCAGTAGCCTACAGGGGGCATACAATGAGCAGTTCTTC. As protein: CASSLQGAYNEQFF. Full variable domain (outside the CDR3, taken from reference TRBV19 and TRBJ2-1): DGGITQSPKYLFRKEGQNVTLSCEQNLNHDAMYWYRQDPGQGLRLIYYSQIVNDFQKGDIAEGYSVSREKKESFPLTVTSAQKNPTAFYLCASSLQGAYNEQFFGPGTRLTVL.

The chain couples TRBV12-3 or TRBV12-4 to TRBJ2-3, with TRBD2 as a possible D gene (5 bases). The ends were cut back, 6 bases at V and 6 bases at J, with 10 bases in the middle. This CDR3 contains 12 residues. The CDR3 region has the DNA TGTGCCAGCAGCCCTAGGAGGGATACGCAGTATTTT. Residues: CASSPRRDTQYF.

The gene calls are TRBV11-2 and TRBJ1-6; maybe TRBD1 (5 bases). The CDR3 contains 15 residues. In germline, CDR1 is SGHAT, CDR2 FQNNGV. V lost 0 bases and J lost 9, with 12 bases in between. CDR3 protein: CASSLDGALGSPLHF. In DNA form, the CDR3 reads TGTGCCAGCAGCTTAGATGGGGCCCTAGGTTCACCCCTCCACTTT.

The V gene is TRBV19, the J gene TRBJ1-2; tentatively, D is TRBD1 (6 bases). The length of the CDR3 is 16 residues. V dropped 9 bases and J dropped 1 base, with 21 bases sitting between them. Looked up from germline, CDR1 is LNHDA and CDR2 is SQIVND (reference sequence). The CDR3 spells CASVNVFRGSNYGYTF. The CDR3 DNA reads TGTGCCAGCGTCAACGTTTTCAGGGGAAGTAACTATGGCTACACCTTC.

The V and J genes are TRBV6-5 and TRBJ1-2, with 9 bases aligning to TRBD1. J gave up 8 bases and V 6 bases, and 7 bases lay outside the gene matches. Germline V gene data show CDR1 as MNHEY and CDR2 as SVGAGI. The CDR3 loop spans 13 amino acids. The DNA of the CDR3 is TGTGCCAGCAGCAACAGGGGGCAGGGGGGCTACACCTTC. Protein sequence: CASSNRGQGGYTF.

The chain is built from TRBV7-2 and TRBJ2-2; maybe TRBD2 (6 bases). Germline V gene lookup returns CDR1 SGHTA and CDR2 FQGNSA. The CDR3 totals 14 residues. Trimming removed 5 bases from V and 3 bases from J, with 10 bases in between. In DNA form, the CDR3 reads TGTGCCAGCAGCATGGGACTGTACACCGGGGAGCTGTTTTTT. This translates into CASSMGLYTGELFF. The full variable domain, rest sourced from reference TRBV7-2 and TRBJ2-2, is GAGVSQSPSNKVTEKGKDVELRCDPISGHTALYWYRQSLGQGLEFLIYFQGNSAPDKSGLPSDRFSAERTGGSVSTLTIQRTQQEDSAVYLCASSMGLYTGELFFGEGSRLTVL.

This clone has only a few counts. The rearrangement uses TRBV19 and TRBJ1-5, with no clear D. The CDR3 runs 17 residues. Per the germline V gene, CDR1 is LNHDA and CDR2 is SQIVND (reference sequence). Trimming removed 5 bases at V and 3 bases at J, with 20 bases between. The CDR3: CASSLGRDPFYNQPQHF. Here the CDR3 DNA reads TGTGCCAGTAGTCTCGGGAGGGATCCCTTCTACAATCAGCCCCAGCATTTT.

The chain combines TRBV9 with TRBJ1-6, with TRBD1 matching 8 bases. The V gene end was trimmed by 3 bases and the J gene end by 12 bases; junction bases not matched to a gene: 11. The CDR3 is 15 amino acids. Germline CDR1 SGDLS, CDR2 YYNGEE. CDR3 loop: CASSETGQGAKPLHF. CDR3 in DNA: TGTGCCAGCAGCGAGACTGGGCAGGGGGCAAAACCCCTCCACTTT.

Details on this clone: Germline is not matched at one junction end, which may reflect a read error. The V gene is TRBV10-1, the J gene TRBJ1-2; D possibly corresponds to TRBD1 (6 bases). The germline V gene has CDR1 WNHNN and CDR2 SYGVQD (reference sequence). The CDR3 consists of 13 residues. CDR3 nucleotides: TGCGCCAGCAGCGAGTCTAGGGGGGGAGGCTACACCTTC. Protein: CASSESRGGGYTF.

The chain has TRBV2 and TRBJ1-2; D uncertain. The CDR3 totals 13 residues. CDR1 is SNHLY, CDR2 FYNNEI, per germline. Trimming removed 3 bases at V and 3 bases at J, with 8 bases between. CDR3 amino acids: CASSDRRDYGYTF. For the CDR3, the DNA is TGTGCCAGCAGTGACCGCCGCGACTATGGCTACACCTTC. The full variable domain, in which reference TRBV2 and TRBJ1-2 provide the parts outside the CDR3, is EPEVTQTPSHQVTQMGQEVILRCVPISNHLYFYWYRQILGQKVEFLVSFYNNEISEKSEIFDDQFSVERPDGSNFTLKIRSTKLEDSAMYFCASSDRRDYGYTFGSGTRLTVV.

This sequence joins TRBV5-8 and TRBJ1-4; TRBD1 matches at 9 bases. The J segment lost 7 bases and the V segment lost 5 bases, leaving 12 bases of the junction unmatched. The CDR3 is made up of 16 amino acids. Germline V gives CDR1 SGHTS, CDR2 YDEGEE. The DNA for the CDR3 is TGTGCCAGCAGAACCGGGACAGGGTTTCAAGGTGAAAAACTGTTTTTT. Encoded protein: CASRTGTGFQGEKLFF.

This clone has only one observation. The CDR3, as DNA: TGTGCCAGCAGCCCTAGAGGGGACAGCCGCTCCCCCAGTCAGCCCCAGCATTTT. This encodes CASSPRGDSRSPSQPQHF. The rearrangement joins TRBV7-8 to TRBJ1-5, with 7 bases identical to TRBD1. J gave up 6 bases and V 5 bases, and 19 bases lay outside the gene matches. CDR3 length equals 18 residues. The germline V gene has CDR1 SGHVS and CDR2 FQNEAQ. Full variable domain (remainder filled in from reference TRBV7-8 and TRBJ1-5): GAGVSQSPRYKVAKRGQDVALRCDPISGHVSLFWYQQALGQGPEFLTYFQNEAQLDKSGLPSDRFFAERPEGSVSTLKIQRTQQEDSAVYLCASSPRGDSRSPSQPQHFGDGTRLSIL.

V usage is TRBV7-2 and J usage is TRBJ2-1; D gene ambiguous. V lost 1 base and J 4 bases, leaving 5 bases between the germline ends. Germline CDR1 and CDR2: SGHTA and FQGNSA. The CDR3 consists of 13 residues. This chain's CDR3 is CASSLDFYNEQFF. As DNA, the CDR3 is TGTGCCAGCAGCTTAGACTTTTACAATGAGCAGTTCTTC. Full variable domain (outside the CDR3, taken from reference TRBV7-2 and TRBJ2-1): GAGVSQSPSNKVTEKGKDVELRCDPISGHTALYWYRQSLGQGLEFLIYFQGNSAPDKSGLPSDRFSAERTGGSVSTLTIQRTQQEDSAVYLCASSLDFYNEQFFGPGTRLTVL.

The rearrangement joins TRBV7-3 to TRBJ2-7, with 12 nucleotides matching TRBD2. The CDR3 is made up of 15 amino acids. The V gene end was trimmed by 3 bases and the J gene end by 2 bases; junction bases not matched to a gene: 2. Per germline, CDR1 SGHTA and CDR2 FQGTGA. CDR3 coding DNA: TGTGCCAGCAGCTTGGGACTAGCGGGTCCCTACGAGCAGTACTTC. This gives the protein CASSLGLAGPYEQYF.

The rearrangement uses TRBV7-9 and TRBJ1-3, with 7 bases matching TRBD1. Per germline, CDR1 SEHNR and CDR2 FQNEAQ (reference sequence). Trimming removed 5 bases from V and 4 bases from J; junction bases left unmatched: 5. The CDR3 is 14 amino acids. DNA for the CDR3: TGTGCCAGCAGCGCGACAGGGTCAGGAAACACCATATATTTT. Protein sequence: CASSATGSGNTIYF.